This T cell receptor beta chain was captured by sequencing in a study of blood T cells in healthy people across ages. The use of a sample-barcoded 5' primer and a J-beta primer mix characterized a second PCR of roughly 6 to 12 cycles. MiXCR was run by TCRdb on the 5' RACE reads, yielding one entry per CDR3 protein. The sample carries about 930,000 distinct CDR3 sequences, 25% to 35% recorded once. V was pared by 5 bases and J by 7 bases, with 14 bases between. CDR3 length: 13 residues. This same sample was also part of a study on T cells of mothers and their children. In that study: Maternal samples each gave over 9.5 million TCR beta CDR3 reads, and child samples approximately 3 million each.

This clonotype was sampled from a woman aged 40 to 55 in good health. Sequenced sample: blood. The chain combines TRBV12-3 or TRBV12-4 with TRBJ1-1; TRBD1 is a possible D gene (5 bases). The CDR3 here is CASSKMRDLEAFF. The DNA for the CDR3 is TGTGCCAGCAGTAAGATGCGGGACCTTGAAGCTTTCTTT.